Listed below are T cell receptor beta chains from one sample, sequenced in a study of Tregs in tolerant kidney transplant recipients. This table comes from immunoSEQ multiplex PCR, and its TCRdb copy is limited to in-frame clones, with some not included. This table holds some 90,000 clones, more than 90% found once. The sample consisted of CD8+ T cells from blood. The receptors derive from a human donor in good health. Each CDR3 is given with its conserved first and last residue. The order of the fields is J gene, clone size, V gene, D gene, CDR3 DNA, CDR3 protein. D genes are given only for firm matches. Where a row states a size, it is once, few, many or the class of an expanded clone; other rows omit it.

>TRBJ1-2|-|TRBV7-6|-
TGTGCCAGCAGCTTAGCCGAGTCCGGGCTTAGGACCACTTATGGCTACACCTTC
CASSLAESGLRTTYGYTF
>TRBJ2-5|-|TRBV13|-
TGTGCCAGCAGCTTACTCGACGGGCAAGAGACCCAGTACTTC
CASSLLDGQETQYF
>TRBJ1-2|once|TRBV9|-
TGTGCCAGCAGCCCGCTCGGGGGGTATGGCTACACCTTC
CASSPLGGYGYTF
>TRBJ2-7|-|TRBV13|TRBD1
TGTGCCAGCAGCTTAGAAGGGACAGGGGGCACCTACGAGCAGTACTTC
CASSLEGTGGTYEQYF
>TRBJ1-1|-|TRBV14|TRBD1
TGTGCCAGCAGCCCTTGGGACAGGGGGATGAACACTGAAGCTTTCTTT
CASSPWDRGMNTEAFF
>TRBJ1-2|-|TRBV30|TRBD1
TGTGCCTGGAGCGGGACAGGGAGGGAGGTAATCTATGGCTACACCTTC
CAWSGTGREVIYGYTF
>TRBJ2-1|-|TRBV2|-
TGTGCCAGCAGTGAAGGAGGGGAGACAGAATCCTACAATGAGCAGTTCTTC
CASSEGGETESYNEQFF
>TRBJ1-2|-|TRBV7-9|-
TGTGCCAGCAGCCCTCCAGGGGAAAACTATGGCTACACCTTC
CASSPPGENYGYTF
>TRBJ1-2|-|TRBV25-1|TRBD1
TGTGCCAGCAGTGGGCAGGGGGCAGGGGAATATGGCTACACCTTC
CASSGQGAGEYGYTF
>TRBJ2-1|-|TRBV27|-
TGTGCCAGCAGTTTCCCGGGGGCTGTGAATGAGCAGTTCTTC
CASSFPGAVNEQFF
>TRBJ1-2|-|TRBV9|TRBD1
TGTGCCAGCAGCGTAGCGGGGACAGCTAACTATGGCTACACCTTC
CASSVAGTANYGYTF
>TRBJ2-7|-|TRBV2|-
TGTGCCAGCAGTTACTCGCCTAGCGAGCCCTACGAGCAGTACTTC
CASSYSPSEPYEQYF
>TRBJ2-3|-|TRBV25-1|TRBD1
TGTGCCAGCACCCCTACGCCGGGACAGGGGCCAGATACGCAGTATTTT
CASTPTPGQGPDTQYF
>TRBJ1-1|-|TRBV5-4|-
TGTGCCAGCAGCTTGGCACGAGCCCCTGAAGCTTTCTTT
CASSLARAPEAFF
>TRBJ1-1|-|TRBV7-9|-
TGTGCCAGCAGCTTAGCGTGGGGTTTAGGAGGCACTGAAGCTTTCTTT
CASSLAWGLGGTEAFF
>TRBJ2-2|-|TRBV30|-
TGTGCCTGGAGTGTGCTCCGGGACTACACCGGGGAGCTGTTTTTT
CAWSVLRDYTGELFF
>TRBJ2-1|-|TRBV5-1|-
TGCGCCAGCAGCTTGGCCCCTGACGGGCGTAATGAGCAGTTCTTC
CASSLAPDGRNEQFF
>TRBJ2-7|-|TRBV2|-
TGTGCCAGCAGCGATAACAGCCTATCTTTCTACGAGCAGTACTTC
CASSDNSLSFYEQYF
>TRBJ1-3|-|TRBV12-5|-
TGTGCTAGTGGTACCCCAGGGTCTGGAAACACCATATATTTT
CASGTPGSGNTIYF
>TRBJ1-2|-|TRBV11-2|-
TGTGCCAGCAGCTTAGAAAGGCTCTATGGCTACACCTTC
CASSLERLYGYTF
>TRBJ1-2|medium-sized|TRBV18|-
TGTGCCAGCTCACCACCGTGGCTGGGGGCGGATGGCTACACCTTC
CASSPPWLGADGYTF
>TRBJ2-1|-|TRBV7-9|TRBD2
TGTGCCAGCAGCTCTTGGACTAGCGGGGAGCAGGATGAGCAGTTCTTC
CASSSWTSGEQDEQFF
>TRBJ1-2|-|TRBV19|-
TGTGCCAGTAGTATAGGAGACACCCTCTATGGCTACACCTTC
CASSIGDTLYGYTF
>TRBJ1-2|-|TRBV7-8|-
TGTGCCAGCAGCTTAGGGGGGGCGGACTATGGCTACACCTTC
CASSLGGADYGYTF
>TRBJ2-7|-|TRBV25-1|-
TGTGCCAGCAGCCCACGGAGGGGGGAGTCCTACGAGCAGTACTTC
CASSPRRGESYEQYF
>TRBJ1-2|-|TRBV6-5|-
TGTGCCAGCAGTTACAGCGAACAGGGATTTTATGGCTACACCTTC
CASSYSEQGFYGYTF
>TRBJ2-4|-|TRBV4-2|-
TGTGCCAGCAGCCAAGAAGCCCCAGGACTATACAAAAACATTCAGTACTTC
CASSQEAPGLYKNIQYF
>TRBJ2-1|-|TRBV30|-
TGTGCCTGGAGAACCGAGGGCCCCTACAATGAGCAGTTCTTC
CAWRTEGPYNEQFF
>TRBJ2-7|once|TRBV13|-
TGTGCCAGCAGCTTAATTCTAGGGGGCGAGCAGTACTTC
CASSLILGGEQYF
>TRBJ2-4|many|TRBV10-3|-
TGTGCCATCAGTGAGTCGGTGGATATTACCAAAAACATTCAGTACTTC
CAISESVDITKNIQYF
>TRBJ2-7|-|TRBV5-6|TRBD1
TGTGCCAGCACCTGGGACAGGGGGATCTACGAGCAGTACTTC
CASTWDRGIYEQYF
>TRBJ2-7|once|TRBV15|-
TGTGCCACCAGCAGGGACGACCGGCCCCGCGACGAGCAGTACTTC
CATSRDDRPRDEQYF
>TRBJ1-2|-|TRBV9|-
TGTGCCAGCAGCGTAGTGGGGTGGGATGGCTACACCTTC
CASSVVGWDGYTF
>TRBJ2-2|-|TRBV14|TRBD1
TGTGCCAGCAGCCAGTCACCGGGACAGGGGCTTTCCGGGGAGCTGTTTTTT
CASSQSPGQGLSGELFF
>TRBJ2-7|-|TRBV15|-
TGTGCCACCAGCAGAGATGGCGAGCAGTACTTC
CATSRDGEQYF
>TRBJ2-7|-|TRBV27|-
TGTGCCAGCAGTCCCGTGGGCTACGAGCAGTACTTC
CASSPVGYEQYF
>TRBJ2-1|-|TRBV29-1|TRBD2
TGCAGCGTTGTGGGACTAGCGGGAATGTACTCCTACAATGAGCAGTTCTTC
CSVVGLAGMYSYNEQFF
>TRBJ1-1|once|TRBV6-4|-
TGTGCCAGCAGGCTTGGACCCGGGGACACTGAAGCTTTCTTT
CASRLGPGDTEAFF
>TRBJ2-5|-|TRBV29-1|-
TGCAGCGACCTCCGGGCCGCAGAGACCCAGTACTTC
CSDLRAAETQYF
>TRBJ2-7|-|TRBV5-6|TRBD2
TGTGCCAGCAGCTTGGGTGCTAGCGGGTTATCAGACTACGAGCAGTACTTC
CASSLGASGLSDYEQYF
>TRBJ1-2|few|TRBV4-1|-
TGCGCCAGCAGCCAGGGGGGGGGTGACTATGGCTACACCTTC
CASSQGGGDYGYTF
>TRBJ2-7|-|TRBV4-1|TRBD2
TGCGCCAGCAGCCAAGAAGGACTAGCGGGTTCCTACGAGCAGTACTTC
CASSQEGLAGSYEQYF
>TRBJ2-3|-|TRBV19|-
TGTGCCAGTAGTATACAGCGGATGGATACGCAGTATTTT
CASSIQRMDTQYF
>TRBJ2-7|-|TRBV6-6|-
TGTGCCAGCAACCCTTCCCCGGAGATGGGTGAGCAGTACTTC
CASNPSPEMGEQYF
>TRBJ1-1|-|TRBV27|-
TGTGCCAGCAGTCTGGGGGCAGGGGCTGAAGCTTTCTTT
CASSLGAGAEAFF
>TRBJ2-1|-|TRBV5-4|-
TGTGCCAGCAGCTTGTTGGTAGCAGATTACAATGAGCAGTTCTTC
CASSLLVADYNEQFF
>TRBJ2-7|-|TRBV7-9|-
TGTGCCAGCAGCTTACCGGGGACGGACGAAACCTACGAGCAGTACTTC
CASSLPGTDETYEQYF
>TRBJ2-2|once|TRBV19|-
TGTGCCAGTAGTATAGTGGACCAGAACACCGGGGAGCTGTTTTTT
CASSIVDQNTGELFF
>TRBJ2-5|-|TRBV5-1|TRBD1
TGCGCCAGCAGCCCGGACAGGGAGCGCATGGAGACCCAGTACTTC
CASSPDRERMETQYF
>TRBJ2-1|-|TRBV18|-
TGTGCCAGCTCAGCTACGACAGACCCCTACAATGAGCAGTTCTTC
CASSATTDPYNEQFF
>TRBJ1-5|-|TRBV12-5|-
TGTGCTAGTGGCTTCACCCTAGGTAGCAATCAGCCCCAGCATTTT
CASGFTLGSNQPQHF
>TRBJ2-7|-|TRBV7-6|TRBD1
TGTGCCAGCAGCTTAGCACCTGGGACAGGGGACTACGAGCAGTACTTC
CASSLAPGTGDYEQYF